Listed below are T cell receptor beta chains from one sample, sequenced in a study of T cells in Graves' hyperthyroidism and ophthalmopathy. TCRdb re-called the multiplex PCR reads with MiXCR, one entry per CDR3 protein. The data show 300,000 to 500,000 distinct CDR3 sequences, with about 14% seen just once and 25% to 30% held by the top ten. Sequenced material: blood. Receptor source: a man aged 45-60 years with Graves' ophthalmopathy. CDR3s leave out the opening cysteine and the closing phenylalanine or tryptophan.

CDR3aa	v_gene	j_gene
ASSPGTGAIGYT	TRBV18	TRBJ1-2
ASSDTGGGYGQY	TRBV9	TRBJ2-7
ASSETRQETQY	TRBV2	TRBJ2-5
ASSETGAEQPQH	TRBV2	TRBJ1-5
ASSKTRGATDTQY	TRBV2	TRBJ2-3
ASSKERGLAGYNEQF	TRBV19	TRBJ2-1
AISESSSGRDTGELF	TRBV10-3	TRBJ2-2
AISESWGAETQY	TRBV10-3	TRBJ2-5
ASSVAPSGASGANVLT	TRBV9	TRBJ2-6
ASSVDRGRSYNEQF	TRBV11-2	TRBJ2-1
ASSVGSAITGELF	TRBV9	TRBJ2-2
ASSVEGLNNEKLF	TRBV2	TRBJ1-4
ASSSVLRGQGLGYT	TRBV28	TRBJ1-2
ASRHTGVGEKLF	TRBV27	TRBJ1-4
ASSVQISGTDTQY	TRBV3-1	TRBJ2-3
ASRPLTEYNEQF	TRBV27	TRBJ2-1
AWRLPGTGYYDEQF	TRBV30	TRBJ2-1
AWSSLGGGAEQF	TRBV30	TRBJ2-1
ATRSGDQETQY	TRBV24-1	TRBJ2-5
SVLGLDRGAYEQY	TRBV29-1	TRBJ2-7
ASSQKGLAGGPSGTGELV	TRBV4-1	TRBJ2-2
ASNHILAGISYNEQF	TRBV4-1	TRBJ2-1